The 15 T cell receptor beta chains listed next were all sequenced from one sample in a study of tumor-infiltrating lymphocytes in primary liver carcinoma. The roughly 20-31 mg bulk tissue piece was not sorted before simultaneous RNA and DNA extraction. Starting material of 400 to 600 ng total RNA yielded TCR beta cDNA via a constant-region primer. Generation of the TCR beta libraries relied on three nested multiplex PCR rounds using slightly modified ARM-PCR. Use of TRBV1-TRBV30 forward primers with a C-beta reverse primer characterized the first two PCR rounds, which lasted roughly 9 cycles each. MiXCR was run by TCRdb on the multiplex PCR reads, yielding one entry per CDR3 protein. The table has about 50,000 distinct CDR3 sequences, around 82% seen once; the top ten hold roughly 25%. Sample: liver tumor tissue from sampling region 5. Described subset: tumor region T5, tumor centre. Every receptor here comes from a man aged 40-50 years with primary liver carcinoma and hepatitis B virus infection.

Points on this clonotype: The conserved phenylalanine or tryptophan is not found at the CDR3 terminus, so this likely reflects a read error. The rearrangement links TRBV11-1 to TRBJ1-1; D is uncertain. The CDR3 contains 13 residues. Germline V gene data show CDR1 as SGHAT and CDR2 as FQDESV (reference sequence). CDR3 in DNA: TGTGCCCGCAGCTTACCAGTTAACACTGAAGCTTTCATT. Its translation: CARSLPVNTEAFI.

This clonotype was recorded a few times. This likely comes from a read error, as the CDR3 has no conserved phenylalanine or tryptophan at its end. CDR3 sequence (DNA): TGTGACAGCAGCCAAGCTGATGAGCAGTTCTAC. It translates to CDSSQADEQFY. The genes are TRBV4-2 and TRBJ2-1; no definite D call. The CDR3 consists of 11 residues. Germline V CDR1 and CDR2: LGHNA, YNFKEQ.

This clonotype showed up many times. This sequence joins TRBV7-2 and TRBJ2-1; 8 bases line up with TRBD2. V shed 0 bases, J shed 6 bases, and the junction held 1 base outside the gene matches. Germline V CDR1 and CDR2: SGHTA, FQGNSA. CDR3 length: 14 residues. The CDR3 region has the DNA TGTGCCAGCAGCTTAGCAGCGGGGGCCAATGAGCAGTTCTTC. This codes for CASSLAAGANEQFF.

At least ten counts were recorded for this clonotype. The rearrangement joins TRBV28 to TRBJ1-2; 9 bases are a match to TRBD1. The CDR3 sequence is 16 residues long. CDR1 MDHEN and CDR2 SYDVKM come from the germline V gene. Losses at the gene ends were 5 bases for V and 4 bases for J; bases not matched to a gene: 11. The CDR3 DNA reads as TGTGCCAGCAGTACACCCCCCGGGACAGGGACCTATGGCTACACCTTC. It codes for CASSTPPGTGTYGYTF.

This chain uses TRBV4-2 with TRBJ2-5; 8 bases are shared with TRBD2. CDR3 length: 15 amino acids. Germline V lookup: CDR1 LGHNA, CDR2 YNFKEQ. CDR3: CVSSQDSAGGGTQYF. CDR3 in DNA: TGTGTAAGCAGCCAAGATTCGGCGGGAGGAGGGACCCAGTACTTC.

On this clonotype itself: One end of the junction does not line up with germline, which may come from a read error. CDR3 region: CANSAGTGPSEQYF. The DNA of the CDR3 is TGTGCCAACAGTGCTGGGACAGGGCCCTCCGAGCAGTACTTC. The rearrangement links TRBV6-5 to TRBJ2-7, with TRBD1 matching 9 bases. The CDR3 is made up of 14 amino acids. Germline CDR1 reads MNHEY; CDR2 reads SVGAGI.

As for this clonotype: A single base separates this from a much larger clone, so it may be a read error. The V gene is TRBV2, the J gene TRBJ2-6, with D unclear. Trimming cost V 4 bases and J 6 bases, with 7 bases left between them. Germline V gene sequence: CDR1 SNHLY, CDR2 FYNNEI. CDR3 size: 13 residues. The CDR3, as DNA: TGTGCCAGCAGTGCCCCTGAGGCCAACGTCCTGACTTTC. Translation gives CASSAPEANVLTF.

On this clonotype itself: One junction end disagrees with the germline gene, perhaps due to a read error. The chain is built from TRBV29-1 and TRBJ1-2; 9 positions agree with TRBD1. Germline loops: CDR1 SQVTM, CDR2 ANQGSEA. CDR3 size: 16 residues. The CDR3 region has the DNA TGCAGCATTGAAAAAAGTCAGTGGGACAGGGACTATGGCTACACCTTC. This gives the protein CSIEKSQWDRDYGYTF.

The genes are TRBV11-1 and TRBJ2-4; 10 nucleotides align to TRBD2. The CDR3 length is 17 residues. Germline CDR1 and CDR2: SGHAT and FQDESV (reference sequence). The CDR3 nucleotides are TGTGTCAGTAGCTTTACCGGGACTAGCGCGACCAAAAACATTCAGTACTTC. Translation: CVSSFTGTSATKNIQYF.

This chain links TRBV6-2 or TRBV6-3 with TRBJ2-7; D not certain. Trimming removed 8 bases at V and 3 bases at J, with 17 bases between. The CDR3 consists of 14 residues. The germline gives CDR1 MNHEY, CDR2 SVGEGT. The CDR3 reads CASSRTQCHYEQYF. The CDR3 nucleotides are TGTGCCAGCTCTCGGACGCAGTGTCACTACGAGCAGTACTTC.

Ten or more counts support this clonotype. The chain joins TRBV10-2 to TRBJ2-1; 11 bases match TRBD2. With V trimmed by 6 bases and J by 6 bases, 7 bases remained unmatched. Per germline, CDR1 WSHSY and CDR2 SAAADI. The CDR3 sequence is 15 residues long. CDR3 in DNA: TGCGCCAGCAGACTAGCGGGAGCTAAGGGCAATGAGCAGTTCTTC. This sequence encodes CASRLAGAKGNEQFF.

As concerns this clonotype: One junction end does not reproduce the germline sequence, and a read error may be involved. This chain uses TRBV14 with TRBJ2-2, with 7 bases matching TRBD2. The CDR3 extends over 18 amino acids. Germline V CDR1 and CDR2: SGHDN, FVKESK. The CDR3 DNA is TGTGCCAGGAGCCAAGAAGTAGGACTAGTGGGAAACACCGGGGAGCTGTTTTTT. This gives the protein CARSQEVGLVGNTGELFF. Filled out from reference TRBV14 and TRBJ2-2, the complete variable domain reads EAGVTQFPSHSVIEKGQTVTLRCDPISGHDNLYWYRRVMGKEIKFLLHFVKESKQDESGMPNNRFLAERTGGTYSTLKVQPAELEDSGVYFCARSQEVGLVGNTGELFFGEGSRLTVL.

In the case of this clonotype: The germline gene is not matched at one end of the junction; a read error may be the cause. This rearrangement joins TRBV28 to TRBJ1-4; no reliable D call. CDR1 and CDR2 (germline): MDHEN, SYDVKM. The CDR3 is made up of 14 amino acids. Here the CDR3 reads CASSQPTGGEKLFF. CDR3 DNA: TGTGCAAGCAGTCAGCCGACGGGAGGCGAAAAACTGTTTTTT.

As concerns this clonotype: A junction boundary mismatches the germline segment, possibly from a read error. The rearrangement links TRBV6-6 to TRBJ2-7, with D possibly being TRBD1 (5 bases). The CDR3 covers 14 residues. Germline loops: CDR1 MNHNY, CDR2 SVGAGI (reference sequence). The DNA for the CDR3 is TGTGCCAGCAGTTTTACAGGTTCCTCCTACGAGCAGTGCTTC. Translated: CASSFTGSSYEQCF.

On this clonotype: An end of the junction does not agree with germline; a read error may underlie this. CDR3: CASSLETEQFF. CDR3 nucleotide sequence: TGTGCCAGTAGTTTAGAGACTGAGCAGTTCTTC. The chain carries TRBV12-3 or TRBV12-4 and TRBJ2-1; D remains unclear. This CDR3 contains 11 residues.